This TCR beta chain stems from a study of graft-versus-host responses after intestinal transplantation. Study at large: Tacrolimus and steroids were given for around three years to all recipients after anti-thymocyte globulin induction.

The CDR3 runs to 18 residues. Data came from immunoSEQ multiplex PCR; TCRdb stores just in-frame clones and leaves some out. The sample contains some 96,000 clones, 90% of which appear only once. With respect to this clone: The antigen remains unidentified.

Overall study findings and caveats: Early after transplant, HvG declines were associated with peak levels of circulating GvH clones.

J is TRBJ1-1 and V is TRBV21-1; the table's D call of TRBD1 was not tested on the DNA. TRBV21-1 is designated a pseudogene. Here the sequenced sample was PBMCs, taken about 450 days after intestinal transplant. The TCR was taken from a human patient who received an intestinal transplant, so some T cells may come from the graft donor. Here the CDR3 reads CASSGPHTLPLLNTEAFF. The CDR3 DNA reads as TGTGCCAGCAGCGGCCCCCACACCCTCCCCCTCTTGAACACTGAAGCTTTCTTT.